This T cell receptor beta chain was captured in a study of control samples from healthy donors and cancer patients. This table comes from immunoSEQ multiplex PCR, and its TCRdb copy is limited to in-frame clones, with some not included. This table holds 150,000 to 200,000 clones, around nine tenths found once. This CDR3 contains 13 residues. Trimming took 5 bases from V and 5 from J; bases not matched to a gene: 4. CDR1 is MNHEY and CDR2 is SVGAGI in the germline V gene. Source material: blood. The V and J genes are TRBV6-5 and TRBJ1-1; 8 bases match TRBD1. The sequence derives from a man aged 30 to 45 in good health. Written as DNA, the CDR3 is TGTGCCAGCAGTCAACAGGGGGTGACTGAAGCTTTCTTT. This codes for CASSQQGVTEAFF.